This T cell receptor beta chain was identified during a study of response to subunit inactivated influenza vaccine. Findings and limits, study-wide: Authors suggested each seasonal influenza vaccination recruits few new T cells.

TCRdb passed the RT-PCR reads through MiXCR, listing each CDR3 protein once. The sample lists just under 550,000 distinct CDR3 sequences, roughly a quarter occurring once. On this clonotype: Antigen: not known.

From germline, CDR1 is MNHEY and CDR2 SMNVEV (reference sequence). V was clipped by 5 bases and J by 4 bases; unmatched bases: 4. This CDR3 is 15 amino acids long. These sequences were also reported in another study, on T cells expressing NK-cell markers. From that paper: As the method of synthesis, 5'RACE template switching with UMIs yielded TCR beta cDNA. Just one sequenced donor of eight was HCMV-seronegative, while seven were seropositive. The contribution of dominant NKG2C+ clonotypes to CD8+ T cells in several donors was 1.0-7.0%.

This chain links TRBV27 with TRBJ2-5; 13 nucleotides agree with TRBD2. The sequence derives from a man aged 45-65 years who received an inactivated influenza vaccine. Here the sequenced sample was CD4+ T cells sorted from PBMCs, taken 11 to 12 days after vaccination. CDR3: CASSRLAGGRETQYF. In DNA form, the CDR3 reads TGTGCCAGCAGTCGACTAGCGGGGGGTCGAGAGACCCAGTACTTC.